The clone carrying this T cell receptor beta chain was found once. This sample was taken from a study of shared clonotypes between healthy human individuals. Trimming removed 1 base at V and 0 bases at J, with 4 bases between. CDR1 is SGHAT, CDR2 FQNNGV, per germline. The CDR3 spans 14 residues. Generated by immunoSEQ multiplex PCR, the TCRdb table keeps only in-frame clones and is missing some. The sample includes about 480,000 clones, over 60% seen only once; the top ten take around 12%. What was sequenced was PBMCs. The receptor comes from a woman between 40 and 55 years old in good health. Some clones in this sample may be carry-over from other donors' samples. This chain joins TRBV11-2 and TRBJ2-1; D ambiguous. The CDR3 sequence: CASSLVSSYNEQFF. The CDR3 DNA reads TGTGCCAGCAGCTTAGTGAGCTCCTACAATGAGCAGTTCTTC. The full variable domain, in which reference TRBV11-2 and TRBJ2-1 provide the parts outside the CDR3, is EAGVAQSPRYKIIEKRQSVAFWCNPISGHATLYWYQQILGQGPKLLIQFQNNGVVDDSQLPKDRFSAERLKGVDSTLKIQPAKLEDSAVYLCASSLVSSYNEQFFGPGTRLTVL.